This T cell receptor (beta chain) is drawn from a study of blood T cell repertoires in COVID-19. The assay was immunoSEQ multiplex PCR, and TCRdb's table has in-frame clones only and misses some. The data hold roughly 120,000 clones, with 60% to 85% observed a single time. The receptor comes from a human donor in a cohort sampled during active or convalescent COVID-19. The sequencing input was peripheral blood.

CDR3 loop: CASRSGQGDSPLHF. In nucleotides, the CDR3 is TGCGCCAGCCGGTCGGGGCAGGGGGATTCACCCCTCCACTTT. The chain couples TRBV5-1 to TRBJ1-6; 7 bases agree with TRBD1. Germline lookup yields CDR1 SGHRS and CDR2 YFSETQ. J gave up 8 bases and V 7 bases, and 9 bases lay outside the gene matches. This CDR3 spans 14 amino acids.